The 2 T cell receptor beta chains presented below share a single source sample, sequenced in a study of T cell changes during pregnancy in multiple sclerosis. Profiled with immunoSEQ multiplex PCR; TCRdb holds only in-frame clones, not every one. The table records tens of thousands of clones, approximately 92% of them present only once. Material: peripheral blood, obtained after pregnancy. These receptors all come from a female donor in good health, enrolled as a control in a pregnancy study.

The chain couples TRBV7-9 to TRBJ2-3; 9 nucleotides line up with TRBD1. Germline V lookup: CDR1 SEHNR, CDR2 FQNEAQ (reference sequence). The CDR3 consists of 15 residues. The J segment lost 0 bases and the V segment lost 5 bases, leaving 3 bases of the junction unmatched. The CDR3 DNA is TGTGCCAGCAGCCCGACAGGGGGTAGCACAGATACGCAGTATTTT. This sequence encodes CASSPTGGSTDTQYF. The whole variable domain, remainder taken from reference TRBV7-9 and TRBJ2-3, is DTGVSQNPRHKITKRGQNVTFRCDPISEHNRLYWYRQTLGQGPEFLTYFQNEAQLEKSRLLSDRFSAERPKGSFSTLEIQRTEQGDSAMYLCASSPTGGSTDTQYFGPGTRLTVL.

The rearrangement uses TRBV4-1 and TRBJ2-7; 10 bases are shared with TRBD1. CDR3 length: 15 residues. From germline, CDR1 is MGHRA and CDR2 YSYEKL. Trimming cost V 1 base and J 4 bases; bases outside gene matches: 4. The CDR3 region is CASSQATGGRYEQYF. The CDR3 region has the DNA TGCGCCAGCAGCCAAGCGACAGGGGGCAGGTACGAGCAGTACTTC.